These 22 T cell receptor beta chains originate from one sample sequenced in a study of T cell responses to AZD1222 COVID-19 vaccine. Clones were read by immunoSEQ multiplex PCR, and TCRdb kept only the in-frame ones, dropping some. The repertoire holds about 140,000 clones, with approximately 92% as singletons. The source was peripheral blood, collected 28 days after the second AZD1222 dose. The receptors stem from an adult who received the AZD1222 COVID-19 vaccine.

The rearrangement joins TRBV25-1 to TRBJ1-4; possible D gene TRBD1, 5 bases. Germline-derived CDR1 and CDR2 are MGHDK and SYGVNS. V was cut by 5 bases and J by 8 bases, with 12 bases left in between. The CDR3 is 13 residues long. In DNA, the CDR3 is TGTGCCAGCAGTCGGCAGGGAGTGGAAAAACTGTTTTTT. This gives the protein CASSRQGVEKLFF.

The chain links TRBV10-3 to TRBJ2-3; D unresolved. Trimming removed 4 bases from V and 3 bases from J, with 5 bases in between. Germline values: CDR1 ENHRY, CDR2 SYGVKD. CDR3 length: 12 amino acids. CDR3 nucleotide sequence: TGTGCCATCAGTGGAGGAACAGATACGCAGTATTTT. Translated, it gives CAISGGTDTQYF.

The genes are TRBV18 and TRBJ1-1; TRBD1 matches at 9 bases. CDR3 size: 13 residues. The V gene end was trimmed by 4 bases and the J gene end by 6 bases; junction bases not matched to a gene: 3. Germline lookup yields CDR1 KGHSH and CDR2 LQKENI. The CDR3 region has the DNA TGTGCCAGCTCACTGGGGACAGGGTCTGAAGCTTTCTTT. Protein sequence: CASSLGTGSEAFF.

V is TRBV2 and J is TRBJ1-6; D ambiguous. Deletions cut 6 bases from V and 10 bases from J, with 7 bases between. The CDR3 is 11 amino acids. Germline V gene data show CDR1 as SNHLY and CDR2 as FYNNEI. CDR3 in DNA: TGTGCCAGCAGGGGAAGCTCACCCCTCCACTTT. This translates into CASRGSSPLHF.

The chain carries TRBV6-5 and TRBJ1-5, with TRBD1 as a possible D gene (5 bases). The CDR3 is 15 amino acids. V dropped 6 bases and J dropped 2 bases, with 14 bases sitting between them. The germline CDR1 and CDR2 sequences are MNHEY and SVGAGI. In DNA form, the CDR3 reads TGTGCCAGCAGCCCGGTGAGGGGTGGCAATCAGCCCCAGCATTTT. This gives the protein CASSPVRGGNQPQHF.

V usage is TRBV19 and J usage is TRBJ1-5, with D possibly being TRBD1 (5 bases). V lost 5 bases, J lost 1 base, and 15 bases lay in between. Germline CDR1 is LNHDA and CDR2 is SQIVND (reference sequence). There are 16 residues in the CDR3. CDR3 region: CASSLISRGSNQPQHF. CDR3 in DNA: TGTGCCAGTAGTCTCATTTCGAGGGGCAGCAATCAGCCCCAGCATTTT.

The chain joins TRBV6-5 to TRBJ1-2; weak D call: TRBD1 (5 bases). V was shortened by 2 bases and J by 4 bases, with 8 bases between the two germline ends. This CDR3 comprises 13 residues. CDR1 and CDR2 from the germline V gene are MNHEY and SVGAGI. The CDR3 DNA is TGTGCCAGCAGTTACGGGGGAGGCTATGGCTACACCTTC. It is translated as CASSYGGGYGYTF.

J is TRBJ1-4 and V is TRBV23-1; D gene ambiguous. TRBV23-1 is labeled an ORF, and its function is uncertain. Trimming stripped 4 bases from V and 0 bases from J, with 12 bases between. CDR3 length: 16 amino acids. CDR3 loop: CASSLHLYATNEKLFF. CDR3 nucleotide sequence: TGCGCCAGCAGTCTTCACCTCTATGCAACTAATGAAAAACTGTTTTTT.

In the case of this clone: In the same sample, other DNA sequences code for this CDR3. The CDR3 loop reads CAIGGNTEAFF. Written as DNA, the CDR3 is TGTGCCATCGGGGGTAACACTGAAGCTTTCTTT. The rearrangement joins TRBV10-3 to TRBJ1-1; TRBD1 might be the D (5 bases). V dropped 8 bases and J dropped 2 bases, with 6 bases sitting between them. The CDR3 totals 11 residues. Germline V gene data show CDR1 as ENHRY and CDR2 as SYGVKD.

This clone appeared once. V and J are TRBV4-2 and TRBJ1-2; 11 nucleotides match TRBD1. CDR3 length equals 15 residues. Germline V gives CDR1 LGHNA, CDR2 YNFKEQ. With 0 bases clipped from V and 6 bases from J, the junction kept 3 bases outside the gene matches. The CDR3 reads CASSQERTGGDGYTF. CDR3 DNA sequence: TGTGCCAGCAGCCAAGAACGGACAGGGGGCGATGGCTACACCTTC.

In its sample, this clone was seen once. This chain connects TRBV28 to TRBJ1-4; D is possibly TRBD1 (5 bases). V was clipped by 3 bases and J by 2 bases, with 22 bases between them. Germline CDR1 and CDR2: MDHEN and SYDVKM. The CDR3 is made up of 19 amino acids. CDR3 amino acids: CASSFPSTAGWGTNEKLFF. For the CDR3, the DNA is TGTGCCAGCAGTTTCCCATCTACAGCAGGGTGGGGCACTAATGAAAAACTGTTTTTT.

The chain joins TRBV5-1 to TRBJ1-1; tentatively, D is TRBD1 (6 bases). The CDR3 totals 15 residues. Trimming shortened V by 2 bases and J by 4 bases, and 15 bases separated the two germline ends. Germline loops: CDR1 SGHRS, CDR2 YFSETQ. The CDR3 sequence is CASSFPRGQSTEAFF. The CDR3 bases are TGCGCCAGCAGCTTCCCCCGAGGACAGAGCACTGAAGCTTTCTTT.

The CDR3 reads CASSYGVSSYTF. The CDR3 DNA reads TGTGCCAGCAGTTACGGGGTCTCGAGCTACACCTTC. The genes are TRBV28 and TRBJ1-2; D call uncertain. This CDR3 comprises 12 residues. V was clipped by 4 bases and J by 9 bases, with 12 bases between them. Germline CDR1 and CDR2: MDHEN and SYDVKM.

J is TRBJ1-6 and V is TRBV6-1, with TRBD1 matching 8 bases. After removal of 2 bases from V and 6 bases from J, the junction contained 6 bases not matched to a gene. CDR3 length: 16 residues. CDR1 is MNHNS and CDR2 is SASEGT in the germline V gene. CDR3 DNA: TGTGCCAGCAGTGAAAGGACAGGGACGGTTAATTCACCCCTCCACTTT. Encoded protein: CASSERTGTVNSPLHF.

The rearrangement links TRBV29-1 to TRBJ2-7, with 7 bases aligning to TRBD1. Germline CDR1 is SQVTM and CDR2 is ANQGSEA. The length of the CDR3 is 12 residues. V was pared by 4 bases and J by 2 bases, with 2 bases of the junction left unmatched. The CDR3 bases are TGCAGCGTTGGAGACAGGGCCTACGAGCAGTACTTC. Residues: CSVGDRAYEQYF.

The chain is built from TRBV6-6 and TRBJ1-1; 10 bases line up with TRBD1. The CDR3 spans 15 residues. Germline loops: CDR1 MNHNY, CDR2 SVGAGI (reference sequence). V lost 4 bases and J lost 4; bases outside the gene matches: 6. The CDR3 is CASSSSTGGGTEAFF. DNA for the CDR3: TGTGCCAGCAGTTCCTCGACAGGGGGCGGCACTGAAGCTTTCTTT.

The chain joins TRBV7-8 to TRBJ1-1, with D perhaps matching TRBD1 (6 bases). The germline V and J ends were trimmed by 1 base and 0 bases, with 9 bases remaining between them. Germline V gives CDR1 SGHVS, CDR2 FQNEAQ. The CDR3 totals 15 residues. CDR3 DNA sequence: TGTGCCAGCAGCTTAGGAGGACAGATGAACACTGAAGCTTTCTTT. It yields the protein CASSLGGQMNTEAFF.

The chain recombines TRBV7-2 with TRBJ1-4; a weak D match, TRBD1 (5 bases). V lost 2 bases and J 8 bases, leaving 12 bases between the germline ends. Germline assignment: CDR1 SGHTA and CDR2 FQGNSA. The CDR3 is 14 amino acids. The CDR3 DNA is TGTGCCAGCAGCTTAAACCCAGGGTACGAAAAACTGTTTTTT. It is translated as CASSLNPGYEKLFF.

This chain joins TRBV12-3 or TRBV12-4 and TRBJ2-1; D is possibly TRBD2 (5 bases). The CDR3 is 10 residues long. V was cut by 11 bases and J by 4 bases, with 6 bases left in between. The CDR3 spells CACGYNEQFF. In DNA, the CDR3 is TGTGCCTGCGGGTACAATGAGCAGTTCTTC.

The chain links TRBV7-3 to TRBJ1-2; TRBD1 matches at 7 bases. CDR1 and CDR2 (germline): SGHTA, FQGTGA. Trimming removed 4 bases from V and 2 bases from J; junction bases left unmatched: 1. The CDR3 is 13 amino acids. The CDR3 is CASSSGQNYGYTF. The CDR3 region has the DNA TGTGCCAGCAGCTCGGGACAGAACTATGGCTACACCTTC.

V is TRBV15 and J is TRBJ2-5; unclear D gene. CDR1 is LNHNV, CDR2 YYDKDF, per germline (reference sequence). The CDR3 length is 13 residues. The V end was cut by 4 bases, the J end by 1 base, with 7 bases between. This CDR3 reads CATSKSPQETQYF. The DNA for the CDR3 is TGTGCCACCAGCAAATCTCCCCAAGAGACCCAGTACTTC.

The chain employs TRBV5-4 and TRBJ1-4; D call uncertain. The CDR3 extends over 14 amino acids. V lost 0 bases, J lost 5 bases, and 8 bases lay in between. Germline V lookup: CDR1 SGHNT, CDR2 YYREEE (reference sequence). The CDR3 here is CASSLGGQNEKLFF. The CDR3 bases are TGTGCCAGCAGCTTGGGGGGTCAGAATGAAAAACTGTTTTTT.